Sequencing of this T cell receptor beta chain was carried out in a study of regulatory T cells in long-lasting Graves disease. Points from the study as a whole: Peripheral blood alone, not thyroid tissue, underwent study. Newly diagnosed patients had higher TCR diversity than persistent Graves' patients did.

The CDR3 is 14 residues long. J lost 9 bases, V lost 6 bases, and 9 bases had no gene match. CDR1 and CDR2 from the germline V gene are MNHEY and SVGEGT. Described time point: newly diagnosed GD, antithyroid drugs for less than 3 months. Extracted PBMC RNA gave rise to the TCR library. Construction of the TCR beta libraries employed iRepertoire HTBI primers in conjunction with Arm-PCR of CDR3 regions. TCRdb re-called the multiplex PCR reads with MiXCR, one entry per CDR3 protein. The repertoire holds 580,000 or so distinct CDR3 sequences, with roughly 16% as singletons. A note on this clonotype: Its antigen is still unknown.

These data were also reused for a study on T cells in Graves' hyperthyroidism and ophthalmopathy.

The source is a man younger than 35 with Graves disease. The sample in question was peripheral blood mononuclear cells (PBMCs), obtained at new diagnosis, from a patient treated with antithyroid drugs. The gene calls are TRBV6-2 or TRBV6-3 and TRBJ2-4, with TRBD1 identical over 9 bases. The chain's CDR3 is CASRKPGQGGIQYF. In DNA form, the CDR3 reads TGTGCCAGCAGAAAACCGGGACAGGGAGGCATTCAGTACTTC.